This T cell receptor beta chain was captured by sequencing in a study of T cell responses to AZD1222 COVID-19 vaccine. The CDR3 covers 15 residues. Deletions cut 4 bases from V and 0 bases from J, with 10 bases between. Germline assignment: CDR1 SGHDT and CDR2 YYEEEE. The assay was immunoSEQ multiplex PCR, and TCRdb's table has in-frame clones only and misses some. The sample records under 95,000 clones, roughly 89% being singletons. This sequence originates from an adult in good health. V gene TRBV5-6 combines with J gene TRBJ1-4; D not resolved. This sample comprised peripheral blood, obtained on day 0 of AZD1222 vaccination. DNA for the CDR3: TGTGCCAGCAGCGGTCGGGTTGCAACTAATGAAAAACTGTTTTTT. Translating it yields CASSGRVATNEKLFF.